The next 17 T cell receptor beta chains were all read from a single sample in a study of Graves' ophthalmopathy and Graves' hyperthyroidism (dated by TCRdb to 2016 to 2019). Sequencing took place on an Illumina HiSeq 2000. For repertoire sequencing, TCR beta CDR3 regions were amplified from RNA transcripts. The first round of RT-PCR was done with HTBI primers and the Qiagen OneStep RT-PCR kit, and was followed by a second round of multiplex PCR, then size selection and purification. TCRdb trimmed public reads at Q25 via fastp, called clones via MiXCR and kept in-frame beta chains. Records with the same CDR3 protein are collapsed into one entry carrying the most frequent genes and DNA. The sample includes 660,000 or so distinct CDR3 sequences, with over 40% observed a single time. Of the sample, 3.3% falls within the top ten clones. Material for sequencing was peripheral blood. The receptor source for this set is an adult man with Graves' ophthalmopathy.

The genes are TRBV20-1 and TRBJ2-7; TRBD1 aligns across 7 bases. The CDR3 length is 15 residues. The ends lost 4 bases at V and 0 bases at J; junction bases unmatched: 9. The germline V gene encodes CDR1 DFQATT and CDR2 SNEGSKA (reference sequence). CDR3 nucleotides: TGCAGTGCTACTCGAACAGGGGACCGCTCCTACGAGCAGTACTTC. Translating gives CSATRTGDRSYEQYF.

As to this clonotype: Possible read error: a much larger clone is one base away. The CDR3 ends on some other residue instead of the conserved phenylalanine or tryptophan, so this is likely a read error. The J gene is TRBJ1-2, the V gene TRBV2, with unresolved D. From germline, CDR1 is SNHLY and CDR2 FYNNEI. The CDR3 is 14 residues long. Trimming pared 7 bases from V and 0 bases from J, leaving 12 bases between. As DNA, the CDR3 is TGTGCCAGCACCTTGTGGCAGACTAACTATGGCTACACCCTC. This encodes CASTLWQTNYGYTL.

The V gene is TRBV29-1, the J gene TRBJ2-2; D remains ambiguous. The germline V gene has CDR1 SQVTM and CDR2 ANQGSEA. The length of the CDR3 is 15 residues. V lost 3 bases and J lost 0, with 11 bases in between. The CDR3 region has the DNA TGCAGCGTTGACTTGTATGGGACGAACACCGGGGAGCTGTTTTTT. It is translated as CSVDLYGTNTGELFF.

This clonotype was detected many times. The V and J genes are TRBV13 and TRBJ1-2, with TRBD1 as a possible D gene (5 bases). V was trimmed by 3 bases and J by 10 bases, leaving 18 bases between them. CDR3 length: 14 residues. The germline V gene has CDR1 PRHDT and CDR2 FYEKMQ (reference sequence). The CDR3 reads CASSFDSASADYTF. In DNA form, the CDR3 reads TGTGCCAGCAGCTTCGACAGCGCTTCGGCTGACTACACCTTC.

As for this clonotype: A much bigger clone sits one base away, suggesting this may be a read error. V is TRBV2 and J is TRBJ1-3, with D unresolved. Per the germline V gene, CDR1 is SNHLY and CDR2 is FYNNEI. Trimming removed 6 bases at V and 2 bases at J, with 11 bases between. This CDR3 comprises 14 residues. In DNA form, the CDR3 reads TGTGCCAGCAGCGTAGGGTGGACTGGAAACACCATATATTTT. This sequence encodes CASSVGWTGNTIYF.

As concerns this clonotype: This could be a read error, since a much larger clone is one nucleotide away. The gene calls are TRBV19 and TRBJ1-1, with TRBD1 as a possible D gene (5 bases). Germline V gene data show CDR1 as LNHDA and CDR2 as SQIVND (reference sequence). The CDR3 is made up of 14 amino acids. CDR3 bases: TGTGCCGGTAGACCCGGGACGGCTAACACTGAAGCTTTCTTT. Encoded protein: CAGRPGTANTEAFF.

In the case of this clonotype: The germline gene is not matched at one end of the junction; a read error may be the cause. The gene calls are TRBV7-9 and TRBJ2-5; TRBD2 is a possible D gene (6 bases). Germline V CDR1 and CDR2: SEHNR, FQNEAQ (reference sequence). The CDR3 is 15 residues long. This chain's CDR3 is CASSSLAGGQETRYF. CDR3 in DNA: TGTGCCAGCAGTTCTCTAGCAGGAGGGCAGGAGACCCGGTACTTC.

This clonotype has a count of ten or more. CDR3 nucleotides: TGCGCCAGCAGCCATGAGCTAGCAGTTGCCTACGAGCAGTACTTC. Encoded protein: CASSHELAVAYEQYF. The chain is built from TRBV4-1 and TRBJ2-7, with D tentatively TRBD2 (5 bases). The CDR3 sequence is 15 residues long. Trimming cost V 3 bases and J 2 bases, with 14 bases left between them. Germline lookup yields CDR1 MGHRA and CDR2 YSYEKL.

This clonotype came up many times. This rearrangement joins TRBV10-3 to TRBJ1-3, with D unclear. Trimming shortened V by 2 bases and J by 4 bases, and 9 bases separated the two germline ends. The CDR3 spans 14 residues. Germline V gene data show CDR1 as ENHRY and CDR2 as SYGVKD. The CDR3: CAISEDEGGNTIYF. The CDR3 DNA reads TGTGCCATCAGTGAGGATGAGGGCGGAAACACCATATATTTT.

As for this clonotype: A much larger clone lies a single base off, so this may be a read error. The chain is built from TRBV2 and TRBJ2-5; the D gene is possibly TRBD1 (6 bases). Germline CDR1 reads SNHLY; CDR2 reads FYNNEI. CDR3 length equals 15 residues. The CDR3 sequence: CTSGWTVEPRETQYF. The CDR3 DNA reads as TGTACCAGCGGTTGGACAGTCGAGCCACGAGAGACCCAGTACTTC.

The table lists this clonotype with many counts. The J gene is TRBJ1-3, the V gene TRBV5-8; TRBD1 might be the D (6 bases). CDR1 and CDR2 from the germline V gene are SGHTS and YDEGEE. V was clipped by 1 base and J by 6 bases, with 11 bases between them. The CDR3 covers 14 residues. The chain's CDR3 is CASSLFQGTNTIYF. CDR3 bases: TGTGCCAGCAGCTTGTTCCAGGGGACAAACACCATATATTTT.

As regards this clonotype: This may come from a read error, since a much larger clone is one base off. The chain links TRBV7-9 to TRBJ2-5, with TRBD2 matching 11 bases. Germline-derived CDR1 and CDR2 are SEHNR and FQNEAQ (reference sequence). V gave up 4 bases and J gave up 2 bases; unmatched junction bases: 12. The CDR3 covers 18 residues. The CDR3 DNA reads TGTGCCAGCAGCTCCCCCCGGGCTAGCGGGGGGTATCAAGAGACCCAGTACTTC. Amino acids: CASSSPRASGGYQETQYF.

Concerning this clonotype itself: A much larger clone lies one base from this, so it may be a read error. The V and J genes are TRBV29-1 and TRBJ2-2; weak D call: TRBD2 (5 bases). This CDR3 has 13 residues. CDR1 SQVTM and CDR2 ANQGSEA come from the germline V gene. CDR3 sequence: CSGKDGNTEELFF. The CDR3 nucleotides read TGCAGCGGAAAGGACGGGAACACCGAGGAGCTGTTTTTT.

In the case of this clonotype: The junction departs from germline at one end; a sequencing error may be responsible. V is TRBV27 and J is TRBJ2-7; 7 nucleotides line up with TRBD1. CDR3 length: 15 residues. The germline V gene encodes CDR1 MNHEY and CDR2 SMNVEV (reference sequence). The CDR3 DNA reads TGTGCCTGCAGTTTAGCCGGGACAGTCTCCTACGAGCAGTACTTC. This sequence encodes CACSLAGTVSYEQYF.

This clonotype was seen a few times. The J gene is TRBJ2-7, the V gene TRBV5-1, with 8 bases that match TRBD1. The length of the CDR3 is 16 residues. Losses at the gene ends were 6 bases for V and 5 bases for J; bases not matched to a gene: 16. Germline V lookup: CDR1 SGHRS, CDR2 YFSETQ. The DNA for the CDR3 is TGCGCCAGCACCCTAGGACAGGGCCATCGCTCGGACGAGCAGTACTTC. Translation: CASTLGQGHRSDEQYF.

This clonotype was observed a handful of times. The chain couples TRBV3-1 to TRBJ2-7; the D gene is possibly TRBD2 (5 bases). The ends were cut back, 1 base at V and 7 bases at J, with 11 bases in the middle. The CDR3 has 13 amino acids. Germline-derived CDR1 and CDR2 are LGHDT and YNNKEL (reference sequence). The chain's CDR3 is CASSQGLPLEQYF. The CDR3 DNA is TGTGCCAGCAGCCAAGGACTACCTCTGGAGCAGTACTTC.

To note about this clonotype: A much larger clone lies a single base off, so this may be a read error. The rearrangement uses TRBV9 and TRBJ1-1; maybe TRBD1 (5 bases). CDR3 size: 12 residues. Per germline, CDR1 SGDLS and CDR2 YYNGEE. Trimming took 5 bases from V and 3 from J, leaving 8 bases between them. The CDR3 protein is CASRGGDTEAFF. In nucleotides, the CDR3 is TGTGCCAGCAGGGGGGGGGACACTGAAGCTTTCTTT.